The 30 T cell receptor beta chains listed next were all sequenced from one sample in a study of T cells after posttransplantation cyclophosphamide (dated by TCRdb to the mid-2010s). Receptor libraries were prepared by the immunoSEQ multiplex PCR assay. TCRdb carries this immuneACCESS record with in-frame sequences only. Its versions omit some clonotypes, under half of them owing to an unresolved V gene in the studies checked, with the rest unexplained. The table for this sample lists tens of thousands of clones; about nine tenths of them were counted only once. The ten largest clones add up to around 3.5% of the sample. The specimen was PBMCs. All receptors derive from a man aged 50-59 years.

V is TRBV11-3 and J is TRBJ2-3; TRBD2 might be the D (6 bases). The germline CDR1 and CDR2 sequences are SGHNT and YENEEA. The CDR3 runs to 17 residues. V lost 5 bases to trimming and J lost 1 base, with 19 bases between them. CDR3 DNA sequence: TGTGCCAGCAGCCCTAAAAGGGAGGCAACTGGCACAGATACGCAGTATTTT. It specifies CASSPKREATGTDTQYF.

V and J are TRBV18 and TRBJ1-5; 8 bases align to TRBD1. CDR1 KGHSH and CDR2 LQKENI come from the germline V gene. There are 13 residues in the CDR3. The ends lost 5 bases at V and 7 bases at J; junction bases unmatched: 4. Written as DNA, the CDR3 is TGTGCCAGCTCAAGAGGGACAGGACAGCCCCAGCATTTT. The encoded protein is CASSRGTGQPQHF.

The table lists this clone with a count of one. The chain uses TRBV18 and TRBJ1-4; perhaps TRBD1 as D (6 bases). CDR1 and CDR2 (germline): KGHSH, LQKENI. Trimming cost V 4 bases and J 8 bases, with 23 bases left between them. The CDR3 covers 17 residues. The CDR3: CASSRNNNRAGGEKLFF. The CDR3 coding sequence is TGTGCCAGCTCACGGAACAACAACAGGGCTGGGGGCGAAAAACTGTTTTTT.

This clone came up once. V gene TRBV28 combines with J gene TRBJ2-5; possibly TRBD1 for D (6 bases). Germline V lookup: CDR1 MDHEN, CDR2 SYDVKM. V gave up 7 bases and J gave up 1 base, with 13 bases separating them. CDR3 length: 14 amino acids. CDR3 bases: TGTGCCAGCAAAGGGGGTCCAACCCAAGAGACCCAGTACTTC. Translated, it gives CASKGGPTQETQYF.

The chain is built from TRBV10-3 and TRBJ1-1, with TRBD1 matching over 8 bases. The V and J ends lost 2 bases and 11 bases, in that order; junction bases with no gene match: 7. Germline V gives CDR1 ENHRY, CDR2 SYGVKD. This CDR3 comprises 13 residues. The CDR3 spells CAISETGRGQAFF. In DNA form, the CDR3 reads TGTGCCATCAGTGAGACTGGCAGGGGGCAGGCTTTCTTT.

The chain recombines TRBV6-6 with TRBJ1-5; D call uncertain. The CDR3 contains 12 residues. Trimming pared 4 bases from V and 4 bases from J, leaving 5 bases between. The germline gives CDR1 MNHNY, CDR2 SVGAGI (reference sequence). In DNA form, the CDR3 reads TGTGCCAGCAGTTTCCTTAATCAGCCCCAGCATTTT. The encoded protein is CASSFLNQPQHF.

The chain has TRBV21-1 and TRBJ1-1; TRBD1 reflects the table's D call only, with no check against the DNA. TRBV21-1 has pseudogene status. The CDR3 spans 16 residues. In nucleotides, the CDR3 is TGTGCCAGCAGCAAAGGGGACAGGGAGGGGATCACTGAAGCTTTCTTT. Its protein product is CASSKGDREGITEAFF.

CDR3 sequence reads: CASSDPTDRQETQYF. The CDR3 nucleotides are TGTGCCAGCAGTGACCCTACCGATCGTCAAGAGACCCAGTACTTC. The rearrangement uses TRBV25-1 and TRBJ2-5; no definite D call. There are 15 residues in the CDR3. Trimming left V 3 bases short and J 2 bases short, with 13 bases between. Looked up from germline, CDR1 is MGHDK and CDR2 is SYGVNS.

Comment on this clone: One end of the junction fails to match germline, which may point to a read error. V usage is TRBV11-2 and J usage is TRBJ2-3; D gene ambiguous. Germline V lookup: CDR1 SGHAT, CDR2 FQNNGV. The CDR3 contains 12 residues. The CDR3 region is CASTLTRDTQYF. In DNA form, the CDR3 reads TGTGCCAGCACCTTAACCCGGGATACGCAGTATTTT.

The chain has TRBV30 and TRBJ1-6; 7 bases match TRBD1. CDR3 length: 15 amino acids. The V gene's germline CDR1 is GTSNPN and CDR2 SVGIG (reference sequence). The V segment lost 3 bases and the J segment 6 bases; nucleotides outside the gene matches: 8. In DNA, the CDR3 is TGTGCCTGGAGCGGACAGGCAAGGGGTAATTCACCCCTCCACTTT. Translation: CAWSGQARGNSPLHF.

The gene calls are TRBV5-1 and TRBJ1-1; D not certain. The V gene's germline CDR1 is SGHRS and CDR2 YFSETQ. The ends were cut back, 0 bases at V and 13 bases at J, with 19 bases in the middle. CDR3 length: 14 residues. In DNA form, the CDR3 reads TGCGCCAGCAGCTTGGTGTACGGCGGACCGAGGGTTTTCTTT. Translated: CASSLVYGGPRVFF.

Remarks on this clone: One junction end disagrees with the germline gene, perhaps due to a read error. J is TRBJ2-1 and V is TRBV7-7; possible D gene TRBD2, 6 bases. The CDR3 extends over 14 amino acids. The germline CDR1 and CDR2 sequences are SSHAT and FNYEAQ (reference sequence). CDR3 DNA: TGTGCTAGCAGCTCGACTAGGAGTCACAATGAGCAGTTCTTC. It specifies CASSSTRSHNEQFF.

V gene TRBV2 combines with J gene TRBJ2-5, with unresolved D. The CDR3 loop spans 11 amino acids. The V gene lost 5 bases and the J gene lost 5 bases, with 6 bases spanning the gap. CDR1 and CDR2 from the germline V gene are SNHLY and FYNNEI. The CDR3 sequence is CASSLGETQYF. In DNA form, the CDR3 reads TGTGCCAGCAGTCTGGGCGAGACCCAGTACTTC. Full variable domain (missing parts from reference TRBV2 and TRBJ2-5): EPEVTQTPSHQVTQMGQEVILRCVPISNHLYFYWYRQILGQKVEFLVSFYNNEISEKSEIFDDQFSVERPDGSNFTLKIRSTKLEDSAMYFCASSLGETQYFGPGTRLLVL.

The chain uses TRBV6-1 and TRBJ2-1; a possible D gene is TRBD2 (6 bases). CDR3 length equals 17 residues. Per germline, CDR1 MNHNS and CDR2 SASEGT. Trimming removed 0 bases at V and 13 bases at J, with 25 bases between. The CDR3 DNA reads TGTGCCAGCAGTGAAGCGCTATTGGGGGGAACGGGGAACCTCCAGTTCTTC. This translates into CASSEALLGGTGNLQFF.

V is TRBV4-1 and J is TRBJ2-7; TRBD2 agrees at 10 bases. J lost 3 bases, V lost 1 base, and 3 bases had no gene match. This CDR3 has 15 residues. Per germline, CDR1 MGHRA and CDR2 YSYEKL. The chain's CDR3 is CASSQVTSGNYEQYF. In DNA, the CDR3 is TGCGCCAGCAGCCAAGTCACTAGCGGGAACTACGAGCAGTACTTC.

This chain connects TRBV7-9 to TRBJ2-1; TRBD2 matches at 11 bases. V shed 6 bases, J shed 7 bases, and the junction held 5 bases outside the gene matches. Looked up from germline, CDR1 is SEHNR and CDR2 is FQNEAQ (reference sequence). This CDR3 is built from 14 residues. The CDR3 DNA sequence: TGTGCCAGCAGGAAACTAGCGGGAGAGAATGAGCAGTTCTTC. Amino acid sequence: CASRKLAGENEQFF.

This rearrangement joins TRBV18 to TRBJ1-2; no clear D gene. Trimming took 0 bases from V and 5 from J, leaving 7 bases between them. Per germline, CDR1 KGHSH and CDR2 LQKENI. The CDR3 is 13 residues long. The CDR3 spells CASSPPIRYGYTF. The CDR3 DNA follows: TGTGCCAGCTCACCACCTATTCGTTATGGCTACACCTTC.

V and J are TRBV5-1 and TRBJ2-1; TRBD2 might be the D (7 bases). From germline, CDR1 is SGHRS and CDR2 YFSETQ. This CDR3 has 20 amino acids. V was shortened by 0 bases and J by 0 bases, with 22 bases between the two germline ends. The CDR3 loop is CASSLESGGALKSSYNEQFF. CDR3 bases: TGCGCCAGCAGCTTGGAAAGTGGGGGGGCCCTAAAAAGCTCCTACAATGAGCAGTTCTTC.

The rearrangement links TRBV30 to TRBJ2-5; D unclear. This CDR3 is 13 amino acids long. Germline lookup yields CDR1 GTSNPN and CDR2 SVGIG (reference sequence). V shed 3 bases and J shed 5 bases, with 13 bases lying between them. The CDR3 spells CAWSAQLGETQYF. The DNA of the CDR3 is TGTGCCTGGAGCGCGCAGCTGGGCGAGACCCAGTACTTC.

This chain connects TRBV30 to TRBJ2-1; 8 bases map to TRBD2. CDR1 is GTSNPN, CDR2 SVGIG, per germline (reference sequence). The CDR3 length is 13 residues. Trimming cost V 2 bases and J 7 bases; bases outside gene matches: 4. The CDR3 protein is CAWSLTSVNEQFF. The CDR3, as DNA: TGTGCCTGGAGTTTGACTAGCGTGAATGAGCAGTTCTTC. The full variable domain, in which reference TRBV30 and TRBJ2-1 provide the parts outside the CDR3, is SQTIHQWPATLVQPVGSPLSLECTVEGTSNPNLYWYRQAAGRGLQLLFYSVGIGQISSEVPQNLSASRPQDRQFILSSKKLLLSDSGFYLCAWSLTSVNEQFFGPGTRLTVL.

CDR3 bases: TGTGCCAGCTCACCAAACGCAGGGGCTACTGAAGCTTTCTTT. Amino acid sequence: CASSPNAGATEAFF. The V call is TRBV18, the J call TRBJ1-1, with a tentative D call TRBD1 (6 bases). The germline V gene has CDR1 KGHSH and CDR2 LQKENI. V lost 2 bases and J 5 bases, leaving 12 bases between the germline ends. The CDR3 sequence is 14 residues long.

V gene TRBV6-4 combines with J gene TRBJ1-1; D unclear. Germline loops: CDR1 MRHNA, CDR2 SNTAGT. V lost 7 bases, J lost 2 bases, and 11 bases lay in between. This CDR3 has 13 residues. CDR3 nucleotide sequence: TGTGCCAGCAAGAACGAAGCCAACACTGAAGCTTTCTTT. Protein product: CASKNEANTEAFF.

J is TRBJ1-5 and V is TRBV6-1, with D maybe TRBD1 (5 bases). V was shortened by 8 bases and J by 5 bases, with 16 bases between the two germline ends. This CDR3 is 14 amino acids long. Germline lookup yields CDR1 MNHNS and CDR2 SASEGT. CDR3 loop: CASSARGGDQPQHF. The CDR3 nucleotides read TGTGCCAGCTCCGCCCGGGGGGGGGATCAGCCCCAGCATTTT.

This sequence joins TRBV13 and TRBJ2-5; D is ambiguous. The DNA end is a closer match to TRBJ2-7, so the J assignment may be wrong. This CDR3 is built from 13 residues. Germline V CDR1 and CDR2: PRHDT, FYEKMQ (reference sequence). The CDR3 nucleotides are TGTGCCAGCAGCTTCCGAAAGTACGCCGAGCAGTACTTC. Its translation is CASSFRKYAEQYF.

This clone turned up a few times. The chain carries TRBV5-4 and TRBJ2-7; 9 bases match TRBD1. This CDR3 spans 13 amino acids. V gave up 4 bases and J gave up 2 bases; unmatched junction bases: 1. Per the germline V gene, CDR1 is SGHNT and CDR2 is YYREEE (reference sequence). The chain's CDR3 is CASSRDRAYEQYF. CDR3 bases: TGTGCCAGCAGCCGGGACAGGGCCTACGAGCAGTACTTC.

V is TRBV20-1 and J is TRBJ1-1; D gene unclear. The CDR3 spans 11 residues. CDR1 is DFQATT and CDR2 is SNEGSKA in the germline V gene (reference sequence). V lost 4 bases, J lost 1 base, and 4 bases lay in between. The CDR3 is CSAKRNTEAFF. In DNA form, the CDR3 reads TGCAGTGCTAAGAGGAACACTGAAGCTTTCTTT.

This chain uses TRBV15 with TRBJ2-5, with a tentative D call TRBD2 (5 bases). Germline V gives CDR1 LNHNV, CDR2 YYDKDF (reference sequence). Trimming pared 0 bases from V and 5 bases from J, leaving 10 bases between. The CDR3 is made up of 14 amino acids. This chain's CDR3 is CATSRDSTGETQYF. CDR3 coding DNA: TGTGCCACCAGCAGAGATTCTACGGGGGAGACCCAGTACTTC.

The chain has TRBV21-1 and TRBJ2-5; the table's D gene call, TRBD2, was not cross checked with the DNA. TRBV21-1 constitutes a pseudogene. CDR3 size: 20 residues. In nucleotides, the CDR3 is TGTGCCAGCAGCAAAGAAGAGACTAGCGGGAAGGCAAGGGGCCAAGAGACCCAGTACTTC. Translated, it gives CASSKEETSGKARGQETQYF.

This chain connects TRBV30 to TRBJ2-7; the D is unclear. This CDR3 spans 12 amino acids. Trimming left V 2 bases short and J 4 bases short, with 9 bases between. The germline V gene has CDR1 GTSNPN and CDR2 SVGIG (reference sequence). The CDR3: CAWSKRRYEQYF. CDR3 DNA sequence: TGTGCCTGGAGTAAGAGAAGATACGAGCAGTACTTC.

This clone was counted a single time. This chain joins TRBV5-4 and TRBJ1-6, with D perhaps TRBD1 (5 bases). Germline V gene sequence: CDR1 SGHNT, CDR2 YYREEE (reference sequence). The CDR3 sequence is 15 residues long. Trimming stripped 4 bases from V and 8 bases from J, with 16 bases between. This CDR3 reads CASSRSQTADSPLHF. The DNA for the CDR3 is TGTGCCAGCAGCCGTTCCCAGACAGCAGATTCACCCCTCCACTTT.